A selection of T cell receptor beta chains follows, all from one sample in a study of beta chain features in type 1 diabetes. The data were produced by immunoSEQ multiplex PCR, yet TCRdb's version contains in-frame clones alone and is incomplete. The sample lists about 290,000 clones, roughly 8% occurring once. Sequencing was done on a sample of central memory CD4+ T cells from blood. The origin of the receptors is a woman in her late teens or twenties in good health. CDR3s include the opening cysteine and the closing phenylalanine or tryptophan. A D gene is named only where the DNA matches it firmly. A row's size may be missing; if present it is once, few, many or a size class.

d_gene | len | j_gene | abundance | v_gene | CDR3nt | CDR3aa
- | 14 | TRBJ2-5 | - | TRBV11-2 | TGTGCCAGCACCCGGCTCTCGTACCAAGAGACCCAGTACTTC | CASTRLSYQETQYF
TRBD1 | 13 | TRBJ1-2 | - | TRBV5-1 | TGCGCCAGCAGCCCAGGGGGCGTCTATGGCTACACCTTC | CASSPGGVYGYTF
- | 13 | TRBJ2-5 | few | TRBV30 | TGTGCCTGGAGTCCGGGATTTGGGGAGACCCAGTACTTC | CAWSPGFGETQYF
- | 14 | TRBJ1-6 | - | TRBV5-1 | TGCGCCAGCAGCTTCACAGGAACTAATTCACCCCTCCACTTT | CASSFTGTNSPLHF
- | 15 | TRBJ1-4 | - | TRBV7-9 | TGTGCCAGCAGCTTTGTCGGGGCAAGTCCAGAAAAACTGTTTTTT | CASSFVGASPEKLFF
TRBD1 | 15 | TRBJ2-7 | few | TRBV7-2 | TGTGCCAGCAGCTCGCAGGGGGCTGGGTCCTACGAGCAGTACTTC | CASSSQGAGSYEQYF
TRBD1 | 15 | TRBJ2-5 | few | TRBV27 | TGTGCCAGCAGTCCCGGGACAGGGGGACAAGAGACCCAGTACTTC | CASSPGTGGQETQYF
- | 15 | TRBJ2-3 | - | TRBV6-5 | TGTGCCAGCAGACGCACGGGTAAAAGCACAGATACGCAGTATTTT | CASRRTGKSTDTQYF
- | 16 | TRBJ1-5 | - | TRBV6-6 | TGTGCCAGCAGTTCAGGGGAGGCGGGGGGAAATCAGCCCCAGCATTTT | CASSSGEAGGNQPQHF
- | 13 | TRBJ1-5 | few | TRBV7-2 | TGTGCCAGCAGCGCGTACGGCAATCAGCCCCAGCATTTT | CASSAYGNQPQHF
- | 17 | TRBJ1-5 | - | TRBV7-9 | TGTGCCAGCAGCTCCCGCCCCGTGGGGGTAAGAATGCAGCCCCAGCATTTT | CASSSRPVGVRMQPQHF
- | 14 | TRBJ2-5 | few | TRBV7-2 | TGTGCCAGCAGCTTAGGCCCCTACCAAGAGACCCAGTACTTC | CASSLGPYQETQYF
- | 11 | TRBJ2-7 | few | TRBV20-1 | TGCAGTGCTAGAGGGACTTACGAGCAGTACTTC | CSARGTYEQYF
- | 14 | TRBJ2-7 | - | TRBV6-1 | TGTGCCAGCAGACGACAGGAGCCATCCTACGAGCAGTACTTC | CASRRQEPSYEQYF
TRBD1 | 14 | TRBJ1-2 | - | TRBV7-9 | TGTGCCAGCAGCTTACTCGACAGGGTAGGCGGCTACACCTTC | CASSLLDRVGGYTF
- | 14 | TRBJ1-1 | few | TRBV28 | TGTGCCAGCACCCGGACACTTATGAACACTGAAGCTTTCTTT | CASTRTLMNTEAFF
TRBD1 | 17 | TRBJ2-3 | few | TRBV7-3 | TGCGCCAGCAGCCAAGATCCAGAGGGGGCTAGCACAGATACGCAGTATTTT | CASSQDPEGASTDTQYF
TRBD2 | 18 | TRBJ2-3 | - | TRBV7-2 | TGTGCCAGCAGCCCGGGGACTAGCGGGGGACCGATGTCAGATACGCAGTATTTT | CASSPGTSGGPMSDTQYF
TRBD2 | 15 | TRBJ2-7 | few | TRBV19 | TGTGCCAGTAGTATTAAGCGGGGGATACCCTACGAGCAGTACTTC | CASSIKRGIPYEQYF
- | 13 | TRBJ1-2 | - | TRBV11-3 | TGTGCCAGCAGCCCCAGGATGGGTTATGGCTACACCTTC | CASSPRMGYGYTF
TRBD2 | 16 | TRBJ2-1 | - | TRBV6-5 | TGTGCCAGCAGTTACGAGGGGACTAGCGGGTACAATGAGCAGTTCTTC | CASSYEGTSGYNEQFF
- | 15 | TRBJ1-2 | many | TRBV28 | TGTGCCAGCAGACCTTCCGGGACACCGAACTATGGCTACACCTTC | CASRPSGTPNYGYTF
- | 18 | TRBJ2-7 | - | TRBV19 | TGTGCCAGTAGTAACTTCGTGAGCAGGGGGGCAGGCTCCTACGAGCAGTACTTC | CASSNFVSRGAGSYEQYF
- | 13 | TRBJ2-7 | few | TRBV4-1 | TGCGCCAGCAGCCAAGCGGTAACCTACGAGCAGTACTTC | CASSQAVTYEQYF
TRBD1 | 13 | TRBJ1-2 | few | TRBV5-1 | TGCGCCAGCAGCGAGAGACAGGGGTTTGGCTACACCTTC | CASSERQGFGYTF
- | 15 | TRBJ2-1 | few | TRBV10-3 | TGTGCCATCAGTGAAAAGACAACAGGGCACAATGAGCAGTTCTTC | CAISEKTTGHNEQFF
- | 14 | TRBJ2-7 | - | TRBV6-5 | TGTGCCAGCAGTTATGACACAGGAGTTCGCGAGCAGTACTTC | CASSYDTGVREQYF
- | 15 | TRBJ2-1 | - | TRBV9 | TGTGCCAGCAGCGTAGTGGACAGCTCCTACAATGAGCAGTTCTTC | CASSVVDSSYNEQFF
TRBD1 | 15 | TRBJ1-3 | - | TRBV2 | TGTGCCAGCAGAATTACAGGGGGCTCTGGAAACACCATATATTTT | CASRITGGSGNTIYF
- | 14 | TRBJ2-2 | - | TRBV19 | TGTGCCAGTAGTACTGGCACCGACACCGGGGAGCTGTTTTTT | CASSTGTDTGELFF
TRBD2 | 15 | TRBJ2-1 | few | TRBV5-1 | TGCGCCAGCAGCTTGATAGCGGGGAGCGGGAATGAGCAGTTCTTC | CASSLIAGSGNEQFF
- | 13 | TRBJ1-4 | many | TRBV5-1 | TGCGCCAGCAGCCGACCGGGTGTTGAAAAACTGTTTTTT | CASSRPGVEKLFF
TRBD1 | 18 | TRBJ1-3 | few | TRBV5-1 | TGCGCCAGCAGCTTTACCCACGGACAGGGTATGACTGGAAACACCATATATTTT | CASSFTHGQGMTGNTIYF
- | 15 | TRBJ2-6 | - | TRBV25-1 | TGTGCCAGCAGTGAGTCAGGGAGGCGGGCCAACGTCCTGACTTTC | CASSESGRRANVLTF
- | 15 | TRBJ2-5 | few | TRBV9 | TGTGCCAGCAGCGTAGCCTTGTCAGCTCCAGAGACCCAGTACTTC | CASSVALSAPETQYF
TRBD2 | 15 | TRBJ2-1 | few | TRBV7-8 | TGTGCCAGCAGCTATCGACTAGCGGCCTTCAATGAGCAGTTCTTC | CASSYRLAAFNEQFF
- | 15 | TRBJ2-1 | few | TRBV6-5 | TGTGCCAGCAGTTACTCGGGTGGCTCCTACAATGAGCAGTTCTTC | CASSYSGGSYNEQFF
- | 16 | TRBJ1-2 | - | TRBV6-1 | TGTGCCAGCAGTGGACCCGGGACAAGAGCCTCGTGGGGCTACACCTTC | CASSGPGTRASWGYTF
- | 13 | TRBJ1-1 | few | TRBV14 | TGTGCCAGCGGAAGAACAGGGAACACTGAAGCTTTCTTT | CASGRTGNTEAFF
- | 15 | TRBJ2-1 | - | TRBV7-9 | TGTGCCAGCAGCCGGCAGGGTGTAAGAGACAATGAGCAGTTCTTC | CASSRQGVRDNEQFF
TRBD1 | 20 | TRBJ1-4 | few | TRBV15 | TGTGCCACCAGCAGAGACAAGGAGGGGCCCGGACAGGATACTAATGAAAAACTGTTTTTT | CATSRDKEGPGQDTNEKLFF
- | 13 | TRBJ1-2 | many | TRBV30 | TGTGCCTGGACGACCGCAGAAGTCTATGGCTACACCTTC | CAWTTAEVYGYTF
- | 14 | TRBJ1-2 | - | TRBV5-1 | TGCGCCAGCAGCTTGGAAGCAGGCAACTATGGCTACACCTTC | CASSLEAGNYGYTF
TRBD1 | 15 | TRBJ1-1 | few | TRBV28 | TGTGCCAGCAGTTTGCTACCAGGGGGGAACACTGAAGCTTTCTTT | CASSLLPGGNTEAFF
- | 11 | TRBJ1-3 | - | TRBV27 | TGTGCCAGCTATTATGGAAACACCATATATTTT | CASYYGNTIYF
- | 12 | TRBJ1-5 | - | TRBV10-3 | TGTGCCATCCGCAGTGACAATCAGCCCCAGCATTTT | CAIRSDNQPQHF
TRBD1 | 16 | TRBJ1-1 | few | TRBV7-2 | TGTGCCAGCAGCACTCACAGGGGGCGGATGAACACTGAAGCTTTCTTT | CASSTHRGRMNTEAFF
- | 13 | TRBJ1-6 | - | TRBV11-2 | TGTGCCAGCAGCTTCCACAGTAATTCACCCCTCCACTTT | CASSFHSNSPLHF
- | 11 | TRBJ1-2 | few | TRBV28 | TGTGCCAGCTTTCGAGAGACGGGCTACACCTTC | CASFRETGYTF
TRBD1 | 16 | TRBJ2-5 | few | TRBV7-3 | TGTGCCAGCAGCTCAGCAGCCGGGACAGGGAGGGAGACCCAGTACTTC | CASSSAAGTGRETQYF